The 20 T cell receptor beta chains presented below share a single source sample, sequenced in a study of blood T cell repertoires in COVID-19. The repertoire was sequenced with immunoSEQ multiplex PCR; TCRdb's copy has only in-frame clones and lacks some. The sample records approximately 100,000 clones, 88% being singletons. What was sequenced was peripheral blood. The receptors stem from a woman aged 55-69 years with acute or convalescent COVID-19.

The genes are TRBV29-1 and TRBJ1-4; tentatively, D is TRBD1 (5 bases). This CDR3 is built from 15 residues. V was pared by 0 bases and J by 3 bases, with 11 bases between. In germline, CDR1 is SQVTM, CDR2 ANQGSEA. This chain's CDR3 is CSVEDLGGPNEKLFF. CDR3 in DNA: TGCAGCGTTGAAGATCTGGGGGGTCCTAATGAAAAACTGTTTTTT.

The chain uses TRBV30 and TRBJ2-3, with a possible D match to TRBD2 (5 bases). This CDR3 has 15 residues. V was trimmed by 5 bases and J by 0 bases, leaving 15 bases between them. The germline V gene encodes CDR1 GTSNPN and CDR2 SVGIG (reference sequence). The CDR3 reads CAWGLASPSTDTQYF. Here the CDR3 DNA reads TGTGCCTGGGGTTTGGCTAGCCCTAGCACAGATACGCAGTATTTT.

The J gene is TRBJ2-4, the V gene TRBV4-1; D perhaps matches TRBD1 (5 bases). Germline loops: CDR1 MGHRA, CDR2 YSYEKL. CDR3 length: 17 residues. With 2 bases removed from V and 4 bases from J, the gap between germline ends came to 18 bases. The CDR3 DNA follows: TGCGCCAGCAGCCAATTCGGTGTGGTAGGGGCAAAAAACATTCAGTACTTC. Translating gives CASSQFGVVGAKNIQYF.

This chain uses TRBV5-1 with TRBJ1-6, with 7 bases lining up with TRBD1. This CDR3 spans 15 amino acids. With 4 bases clipped from V and 1 base from J, the junction kept 2 bases outside the gene matches. Germline V gives CDR1 SGHRS, CDR2 YFSETQ. CDR3 sequence: CASSRDRSYNSPLHF. The DNA for the CDR3 is TGCGCCAGCAGCCGGGACAGATCCTATAATTCACCCCTCCACTTT.

The chain is built from TRBV24-1 and TRBJ2-3, with 13 bases identical to TRBD2. Per germline, CDR1 KGHDR and CDR2 SFDVKD. This CDR3 has 16 residues. The trim removed 6 bases at V and 5 bases at J, leaving 7 bases unmatched. CDR3 loop: CATSPGTSGIRDTQYF. The CDR3 DNA follows: TGTGCCACCAGTCCCGGGACTAGCGGGATCAGAGATACGCAGTATTTT.

The V gene is TRBV5-6, the J gene TRBJ2-7; D gene uncertain. V was pared by 4 bases and J by 3 bases, with 8 bases between. Germline loops: CDR1 SGHDT, CDR2 YYEEEE. CDR3 length: 12 residues. CDR3 bases: TGTGCCAGCAGCCAACTGAGCTACGAGCAGTACGTC. Translation gives CASSQLSYEQYV.

The J gene is TRBJ2-2, the V gene TRBV7-3; D ambiguous. The CDR3 runs to 14 residues. Per germline, CDR1 SGHTA and CDR2 FQGTGA. Between the trimmed V and J ends, which lost 3 bases and 2 bases, there was a span of 7 bases. The CDR3 nucleotides read TGTGCCAGCAGCTTGCACTCCAACACCGGGGAGCTGTTTTTT. Protein: CASSLHSNTGELFF.

This clone was seen a few times. V usage is TRBV24-1 and J usage is TRBJ1-5; D gene uncertain. The germline CDR1 and CDR2 sequences are KGHDR and SFDVKD. The CDR3 sequence is 16 residues long. Trimming shortened V by 3 bases and J by 1 base, and 12 bases separated the two germline ends. The CDR3 DNA follows: TGTGCCACCAGTGATGGGAGTAGAGGGAGCAATCAGCCCCAGCATTTT. It yields the protein CATSDGSRGSNQPQHF.

The chain joins TRBV12-3 or TRBV12-4 to TRBJ2-3, with TRBD1 as a possible D gene (6 bases). V lost 3 bases, J lost 3 bases, and 7 bases lay in between. CDR3 length: 13 residues. The CDR3 DNA is TGTGCCAGCAGTTTGGGGACAACAGATACGCAGTATTTT. Translated: CASSLGTTDTQYF.

This chain links TRBV4-1 with TRBJ1-6, with TRBD1 identical over 8 bases. CDR1 MGHRA and CDR2 YSYEKL come from the germline V gene. The CDR3 has 14 amino acids. The junction had 4 bases not matched to a gene; V was cut back by 0 bases and J by 12 bases. The CDR3 spells CASSQETGGEPLHF. DNA for the CDR3: TGCGCCAGCAGCCAAGAAACAGGGGGGGAACCCCTCCACTTT.

The V call is TRBV6-5, the J call TRBJ1-3; 7 bases align to TRBD1. From germline, CDR1 is MNHEY and CDR2 SVGAGI. V dropped 6 bases and J dropped 2; count of bases not matched to a gene: 7. The CDR3 runs 15 residues. CDR3 in amino acids: CASSRQGAPGNTIYF. The CDR3 nucleotides read TGTGCCAGCAGCAGACAGGGAGCCCCTGGAAACACCATATATTTT.

V and J are TRBV5-4 and TRBJ2-2; a weak D match, TRBD2 (5 bases). The CDR3 sequence is 14 residues long. Trimming cost V 2 bases and J 5 bases, with 10 bases left between them. Per the germline V gene, CDR1 is SGHNT and CDR2 is YYREEE (reference sequence). The CDR3 spells CASSFSERTGELFF. The CDR3, as DNA: TGTGCCAGCAGCTTTAGCGAGCGAACCGGGGAGCTGTTTTTT.

This clone was found once. The CDR3 loop reads CASSQLAAETQYF. CDR3 nucleotide sequence: TGTGCCAGCAGCCAACTAGCGGCGGAGACCCAGTACTTC. The chain employs TRBV5-6 and TRBJ2-5; TRBD2 matches 8 bases. The ends lost 4 bases at V and 5 bases at J; junction bases unmatched: 4. CDR3 length equals 13 residues. In germline, CDR1 is SGHDT, CDR2 YYEEEE.

V gene TRBV7-3 combines with J gene TRBJ2-7; D possibly corresponds to TRBD1 (5 bases). Germline V gene data show CDR1 as SGHTA and CDR2 as FQGTGA. This CDR3 is built from 15 residues. V gave up 0 bases and J gave up 2 bases, with 11 bases separating them. The CDR3 DNA follows: TGTGCCAGCAGCTTAACGGGTCAGGGCACCTACGAGCAGTACTTC. Translated, it gives CASSLTGQGTYEQYF.

The V call is TRBV6-5, the J call TRBJ1-2, with TRBD1 as a possible D gene (5 bases). V was shortened by 10 bases and J by 6 bases, with 12 bases between the two germline ends. This CDR3 has 11 amino acids. From germline, CDR1 is MNHEY and CDR2 SVGAGI. The CDR3 nucleotides are TGTGCCACCAGGGAGGGGAATGGCTACACCTTC. Protein: CATREGNGYTF.

This clone appeared a few times. This chain joins TRBV7-3 and TRBJ2-1, with D tentatively TRBD2 (7 bases). The CDR3 covers 15 residues. Germline V gives CDR1 SGHTA, CDR2 FQGTGA. Trimming removed 0 bases from V and 5 bases from J, with 11 bases in between. This CDR3 is CASSLTGGLHNEQFF. For the CDR3, the DNA is TGTGCCAGCAGCTTAACCGGGGGGCTCCACAATGAGCAGTTCTTC.

The gene calls are TRBV6-6 and TRBJ2-1; TRBD2 agrees at 8 bases. Trimming cost V 6 bases and J 6 bases; bases outside gene matches: 4. Germline V CDR1 and CDR2: MNHNY, SVGAGI (reference sequence). The CDR3 extends over 13 amino acids. CDR3 in DNA: TGTGCCAGCAGCCAACGGGGGGGCAATGAGCAGTTCTTC. This codes for CASSQRGGNEQFF.

The chain carries TRBV15 and TRBJ2-5, with 7 bases matching TRBD2. From germline, CDR1 is LNHNV and CDR2 YYDKDF (reference sequence). The CDR3 spans 16 residues. Trimming removed 1 base from V and 2 bases from J; junction bases left unmatched: 7. In nucleotides, the CDR3 is TGTGCCACCAGCAGAGGGCGGGGGTTTGGACAAGAGACCCAGTACTTC. It codes for CATSRGRGFGQETQYF.

The rearrangement links TRBV5-1 to TRBJ1-1, with TRBD1 matching over 8 bases. CDR1 SGHRS and CDR2 YFSETQ come from the germline V gene. The CDR3 is 15 amino acids. Trimming at V came to 4 bases and at J to 1 base, leaving 6 bases not matched to a gene. This CDR3 is CASSLGQGWNTEAFF. CDR3 DNA: TGCGCCAGCAGCCTAGGACAGGGTTGGAACACTGAAGCTTTCTTT.

Concerning this clone itself: Sequence at one end of the junction differs from germline and may be a read error. The gene calls are TRBV7-6 and TRBJ2-1; 12 bases fit TRBD2. The CDR3 has 15 amino acids. Looked up from germline, CDR1 is SGHVS and CDR2 is FNYEAQ. CDR3 sequence reads: CASSLAGGLAYEQFF. CDR3 DNA: TGTGCCAGCAGCCTAGCGGGAGGGCTTGCCTATGAGCAGTTCTTC.